The text below deals with one TCR beta chain. The sample originates from a study of OX40 agonist ivuxolimab in advanced cancers. The repertoire was sequenced with immunoSEQ multiplex PCR; TCRdb's copy has only in-frame clones and lacks some. Of tens of thousands of clones listed, approximately 94% are singletons. This CDR3 is 17 amino acids long. From germline, CDR1 is SGDLS and CDR2 YYNGEE. V lost 3 bases, J lost 2 bases, and 19 bases lay in between. This specimen consisted of CD4+ or CD8+ T cells sorted from blood, obtained in a trial of the OX40 agonist ivuxolimab. The genes are TRBV9 and TRBJ2-3; the D is unclear. The receptor was isolated from an adult with an advanced solid tumor such as melanoma, head and neck, liver or kidney cancer. The CDR3 DNA reads TGTGCCAGCAGCGCTCTGGGCTCTCAAGTCCCCACAGATACGCAGTATTTT. This translates into CASSALGSQVPTDTQYF.